These T cell receptor beta chains were read from a single sample in a study of OX40 agonist ivuxolimab in advanced cancers. Profiling relied on immunoSEQ multiplex PCR, and the TCRdb table lists in-frame clones only, not all of them. The table lists approximately 72,000 clones, 65% to 85% of them singletons, with nearly 0.8% in the top ten. Sequencing was performed on CD4+ or CD8+ T cells sorted from blood, taken in a trial of the OX40 agonist ivuxolimab. The receptors shown here come from an adult with an advanced solid tumor such as melanoma, head and neck, liver or kidney cancer. CDR3s include the opening cysteine and the closing phenylalanine or tryptophan. A D gene is named only where the DNA matches it firmly. Size tells how often a clone was seen (once, few, many) or the class of an expanded clone, and some rows leave it out.

clone_size: NA
d_call: TRBD1
j_call: TRBJ2-7
v_call: TRBV11-2
cdr3_nt: TGTGCCAGCAGCTTATTACAGGGGGGACACGAGCAGTACTTC
cdr3_aa: CASSLLQGGHEQYF

clone_size: NA
d_call: NA
j_call: TRBJ1-4
v_call: TRBV10-2
cdr3_nt: TGCGCCAGCAGAACCGGGGCGGGCAGGGGTAAGGTTCGGGCCGCAACTAATGAAAAACTGTTTTTT
cdr3_aa: CASRTGAGRGKVRAATNEKLFF

clone_size: NA
d_call: NA
j_call: TRBJ1-1
v_call: TRBV11-3
cdr3_nt: TGTGCCAGCAGCTTAGGCGGACCGATCACTGAAGCTTTCTTT
cdr3_aa: CASSLGGPITEAFF

clone_size: NA
d_call: NA
j_call: TRBJ2-3
v_call: TRBV4-3
cdr3_nt: TGCGCCAGCAGCCGGGGGGCGCGAGGCACAGATACGCAGTATTTT
cdr3_aa: CASSRGARGTDTQYF

clone_size: NA
d_call: TRBD1
j_call: TRBJ2-1
v_call: TRBV19
cdr3_nt: TGTGCCAGTAGTCCCACGGGACAGGGGAAGAATGAGCAGTTCTTC
cdr3_aa: CASSPTGQGKNEQFF

clone_size: NA
d_call: NA
j_call: TRBJ2-7
v_call: TRBV14
cdr3_nt: TGTGCCAGCAGCCCCCTCAGGACAGTCTCCTACGAGCAGTACTTC
cdr3_aa: CASSPLRTVSYEQYF

clone_size: NA
d_call: TRBD2
j_call: TRBJ2-5
v_call: TRBV25-1
cdr3_nt: TGTGCCAGCGAAACTAGCGGGAGGGCCCCAGAGACCCAGTACTTC
cdr3_aa: CASETSGRAPETQYF

clone_size: NA
d_call: TRBD1
j_call: TRBJ2-7
v_call: TRBV19
cdr3_nt: TGTGCCAGTAGTATTGCCGGACAGGGTGGGGTCGAGCAGTACTTC
cdr3_aa: CASSIAGQGGVEQYF

clone_size: NA
d_call: NA
j_call: TRBJ1-4
v_call: TRBV28
cdr3_nt: TGTGCCAGCAGTTTATACAGTTCAACTAATGAAAAACTGTTTTTT
cdr3_aa: CASSLYSSTNEKLFF

clone_size: NA
d_call: NA
j_call: TRBJ1-1
v_call: TRBV7-3
cdr3_nt: TGTGCCAGCAGCTCCTCAGGGATCACTGAAGCTTTCTTT
cdr3_aa: CASSSSGITEAFF

clone_size: NA
d_call: TRBD1
j_call: TRBJ2-3
v_call: TRBV7-9
cdr3_nt: TGTGCCAGCAGGACGCCACCGGGACAGGGGGCAGATACGCAGTATTTT
cdr3_aa: CASRTPPGQGADTQYF

clone_size: NA
d_call: NA
j_call: TRBJ2-7
v_call: TRBV2
cdr3_nt: TGTGCCAGCGGGCGCGGAACCTACGAGCAGTACTTC
cdr3_aa: CASGRGTYEQYF

clone_size: few
d_call: NA
j_call: TRBJ1-3
v_call: TRBV30
cdr3_nt: TGTGCCTGGAGTGTACCCGGGGATCTGGGAAACACCATATATTTT
cdr3_aa: CAWSVPGDLGNTIYF

clone_size: few
d_call: NA
j_call: TRBJ2-3
v_call: TRBV5-6
cdr3_nt: TGTGCCAGCAGCTTGCGGGAAACAGATACGCAGTATTTT
cdr3_aa: CASSLRETDTQYF

clone_size: NA
d_call: NA
j_call: TRBJ1-5
v_call: TRBV28
cdr3_nt: TGTGCCAGCAGATCTCCGGGGGGGGGTAATCAGCCCCAGCATTTT
cdr3_aa: CASRSPGGGNQPQHF

clone_size: NA
d_call: TRBD2
j_call: TRBJ2-1
v_call: TRBV6-1
cdr3_nt: TGTGCCAGCAGTTTTAGCGGGACTTCCTACAATGAGCAGTTCTTC
cdr3_aa: CASSFSGTSYNEQFF

clone_size: NA
d_call: NA
j_call: TRBJ2-1
v_call: TRBV11-2
cdr3_nt: TGTGCCAGCAGCTCGACACTAAGCTCCTACAATGAGCAGTTCTTC
cdr3_aa: CASSSTLSSYNEQFF

clone_size: few
d_call: TRBD1
j_call: TRBJ1-2
v_call: TRBV5-4
cdr3_nt: TGTGCCAGCAGCCGGGACAGCAACTATGGCTACACCTTC
cdr3_aa: CASSRDSNYGYTF

clone_size: NA
d_call: NA
j_call: TRBJ1-6
v_call: TRBV21-1
cdr3_nt: TGTGCCAGCAGCAAAGTTATGAGAGCAAGAAGGGGTTCACCCCTCCACTTT
cdr3_aa: CASSKVMRARRGSPLHF

clone_size: NA
d_call: NA
j_call: TRBJ1-2
v_call: TRBV28
cdr3_nt: TGTGCCAGCAGCCGAAGGGGCGGAGGCTACACCTTC
cdr3_aa: CASSRRGGGYTF

clone_size: NA
d_call: NA
j_call: TRBJ2-3
v_call: TRBV11-2
cdr3_nt: TGTGCCAGCAGCTTGGACGCTAGCACAGATACGCAGTATTTT
cdr3_aa: CASSLDASTDTQYF

clone_size: NA
d_call: TRBD2
j_call: TRBJ2-3
v_call: TRBV7-3
cdr3_nt: TGTGCCAGCAGCTTACTAGCGGGGGGGCTCAATACGCAGTATTTT
cdr3_aa: CASSLLAGGLNTQYF

clone_size: few
d_call: NA
j_call: TRBJ2-7
v_call: TRBV7-9
cdr3_nt: TGTGCCAGCAGCCCCGTCTCTTACGAGCAGTACTTC
cdr3_aa: CASSPVSYEQYF

clone_size: NA
d_call: NA
j_call: TRBJ1-5
v_call: TRBV30
cdr3_nt: TGTGCCTGGGCAGAGGAATTCAACCAGCCCCAGCATTTT
cdr3_aa: CAWAEEFNQPQHF

clone_size: NA
d_call: TRBD2
j_call: TRBJ2-1
v_call: TRBV5-1
cdr3_nt: TGCGCCAGCAGCTTGGGTAGCGGGGGCCAGTACAATGAGCAGTTCTTC
cdr3_aa: CASSLGSGGQYNEQFF